What follows are 5 T cell receptor beta chains derived from one specimen sequenced in a study of blood T cell repertoires in COVID-19. The assay was immunoSEQ multiplex PCR, and TCRdb's table has in-frame clones only and misses some. Of around 300,000 clones in the sample, about nine tenths were seen once. Source material: peripheral blood. The origin of the receptors is a woman under 40 with COVID-19, enrolled during active disease.

This sequence joins TRBV5-5 and TRBJ2-1; TRBD2 matches 9 bases. Germline V gene lookup returns CDR1 SGHKS and CDR2 YYEKEE (reference sequence). This CDR3 contains 16 residues. V lost 0 bases to trimming and J lost 9 bases; unmatched junction nucleotides: 10. CDR3 bases: TGTGCCAGCAGCTTGGTTTTTAGCGGGAGTGGCGGTGAGCAGTTCTTC. Protein: CASSLVFSGSGGEQFF.

This chain uses TRBV7-9 with TRBJ1-3, with a weak D call TRBD1 (6 bases). Per the germline V gene, CDR1 is SEHNR and CDR2 is FQNEAQ (reference sequence). V shed 5 bases and J shed 4 bases, with 15 bases lying between them. This CDR3 comprises 15 residues. The CDR3 sequence: CASSPSGAQGNTIYF. For the CDR3, the DNA is TGTGCCAGCAGCCCCTCAGGGGCGCAAGGAAACACCATATATTTT. Variable domain in full (rest from reference TRBV7-9 and TRBJ1-3): DTGVSQNPRHKITKRGQNVTFRCDPISEHNRLYWYRQTLGQGPEFLTYFQNEAQLEKSRLLSDRFSAERPKGSFSTLEIQRTEQGDSAMYLCASSPSGAQGNTIYFGEGSWLTVV.

The chain recombines TRBV5-1 with TRBJ1-2; 7 nucleotides line up with TRBD1. CDR1 and CDR2 (germline): SGHRS, YFSETQ. The V gene end was trimmed by 5 bases and the J gene end by 1 base; junction bases not matched to a gene: 11. CDR3 size: 16 residues. The CDR3 loop reads CASSLGPGQSNYGYTF. In DNA form, the CDR3 reads TGCGCCAGCAGTTTAGGTCCGGGACAGAGTAACTATGGCTACACCTTC.

The chain employs TRBV7-9 and TRBJ2-7, with 9 bases aligning to TRBD2. CDR1 and CDR2 from the germline V gene are SEHNR and FQNEAQ (reference sequence). The CDR3 spans 17 residues. V shed 2 bases, J shed 7 bases, and the junction held 15 bases outside the gene matches. The CDR3 DNA reads as TGTGCCAGCAGCTTACGGGGGATCGGACTAGCGCCTCTAGAGCAGTACTTC. Translated: CASSLRGIGLAPLEQYF.

The rearrangement joins TRBV7-8 to TRBJ2-2; 10 nucleotides align to TRBD2. Germline CDR1 and CDR2: SGHVS and FQNEAQ. V lost 4 bases and J lost 6; bases outside the gene matches: 17. The CDR3 covers 19 residues. CDR3 coding DNA: TGTGCCAGCAGCTCCCCTCGGGCTAGCGGGAGAGGGGTCGCCGGGGAGCTGTTTTTT. This translates into CASSSPRASGRGVAGELFF.